This T cell receptor (beta chain) was sequenced for a study of PD-1 blockade in classical Hodgkin lymphoma. This CDR3 is 15 amino acids long. CDR1 is SEHNR, CDR2 FQNEAQ, per germline (reference sequence). Trimming at V came to 1 base and at J to 4 bases, leaving 6 bases not matched to a gene. Sample time point: newly diagnosed, previously untreated cHL patient sample. The assay was immunoSEQ multiplex PCR, and TCRdb's table has in-frame clones only and misses some. The table lists 47,000 or so clones, approximately 91% of them singletons. The chain links TRBV7-9 to TRBJ1-2, with 7 bases fitting TRBD1. The source is a human donor with classical Hodgkin lymphoma. Sequenced sample: peripheral blood mononuclear cells (PBMCs). The CDR3 coding sequence is TGTGCCAGCAGCTTAGGAGGGGGCGGAAGCTATGGCTACACCTTC. It yields the protein CASSLGGGGSYGYTF.